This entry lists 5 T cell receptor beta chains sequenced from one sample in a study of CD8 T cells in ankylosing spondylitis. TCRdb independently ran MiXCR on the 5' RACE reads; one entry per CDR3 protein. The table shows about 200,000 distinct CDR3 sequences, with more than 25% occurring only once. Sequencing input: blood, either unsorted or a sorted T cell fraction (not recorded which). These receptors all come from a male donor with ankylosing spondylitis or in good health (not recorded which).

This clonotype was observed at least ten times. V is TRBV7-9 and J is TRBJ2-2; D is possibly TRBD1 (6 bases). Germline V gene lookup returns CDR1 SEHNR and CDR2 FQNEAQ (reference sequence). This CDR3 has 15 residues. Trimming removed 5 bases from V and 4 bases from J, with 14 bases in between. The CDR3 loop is CASSPQQGPTGELFF. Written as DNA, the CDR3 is TGTGCCAGCAGCCCGCAACAGGGACCCACCGGGGAGCTGTTTTTT.

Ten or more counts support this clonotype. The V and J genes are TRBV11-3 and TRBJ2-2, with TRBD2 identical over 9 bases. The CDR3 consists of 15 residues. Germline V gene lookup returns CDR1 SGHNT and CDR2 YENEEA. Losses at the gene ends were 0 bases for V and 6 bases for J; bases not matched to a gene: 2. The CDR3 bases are TGTGCCAGCAGCTTAGATAGCGGGAGCCCCGGGGAGCTGTTTTTT. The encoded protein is CASSLDSGSPGELFF.

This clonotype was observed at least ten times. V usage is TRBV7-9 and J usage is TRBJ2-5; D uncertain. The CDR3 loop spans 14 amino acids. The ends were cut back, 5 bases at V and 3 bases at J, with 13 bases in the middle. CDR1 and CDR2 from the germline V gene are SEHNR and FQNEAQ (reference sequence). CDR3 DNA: TGTGCCAGCAGCGCCTACAGAGAAGAAGAGACCCAGTACTTC. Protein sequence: CASSAYREEETQYF.

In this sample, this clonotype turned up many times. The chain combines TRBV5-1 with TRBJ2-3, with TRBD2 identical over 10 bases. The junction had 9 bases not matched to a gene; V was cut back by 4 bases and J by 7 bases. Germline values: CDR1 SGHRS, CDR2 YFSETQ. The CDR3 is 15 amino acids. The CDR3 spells CASSASSGGTHTQYF. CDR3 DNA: TGCGCCAGCAGCGCTTCTAGCGGGGGAACCCATACGCAGTATTTT.

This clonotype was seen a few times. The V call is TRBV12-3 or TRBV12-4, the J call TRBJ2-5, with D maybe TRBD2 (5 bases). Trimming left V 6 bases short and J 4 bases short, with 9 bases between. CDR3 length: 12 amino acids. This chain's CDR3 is CASRSGGETQYF. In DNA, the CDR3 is TGTGCCAGCAGGTCTGGAGGAGAGACCCAGTACTTC.